The 20 T cell receptor beta chains listed next were all sequenced from one sample in a study of CD8 T cells in ankylosing spondylitis. Study conclusions and caveats: What appeared characteristic of ankylosing spondylitis blood was a TCR beta motif of eight highly homologous variants.

TCRdb independently ran MiXCR on the 5' RACE reads; one entry per CDR3 protein. This table holds around 490,000 distinct CDR3 sequences, 5.3% found once. These receptors are not linked to any known antigen. The sample taken for sequencing was blood, either unsorted or a sorted T cell fraction (not recorded which). The receptor set was obtained from a male donor with ankylosing spondylitis.

This clonotype was seen many times. The gene calls are TRBV18 and TRBJ1-1; D not resolved. CDR1 and CDR2 from the germline V gene are KGHSH and LQKENI. Trimming stripped 0 bases from V and 7 bases from J, with 18 bases between. The CDR3 consists of 16 residues. This CDR3 is CASSPPDPDPKGEAFF. The CDR3 coding sequence is TGTGCCAGCTCACCACCAGATCCGGACCCTAAGGGTGAAGCTTTCTTT.

This clonotype has at least ten counts. This chain joins TRBV20-1 and TRBJ2-7; no reliable D call. Trimming stripped 3 bases from V and 3 bases from J, with 15 bases between. The CDR3 sequence is 14 residues long. CDR1 and CDR2 from the germline V gene are DFQATT and SNEGSKA (reference sequence). CDR3: CSARRKGFLYEQYF. In DNA form, the CDR3 reads TGCAGTGCTAGGCGGAAGGGTTTCCTCTACGAGCAGTACTTC.

This clonotype was counted many times. V is TRBV5-1 and J is TRBJ1-1; D uncertain. Germline lookup yields CDR1 SGHRS and CDR2 YFSETQ. The CDR3 extends over 13 amino acids. With 3 bases removed from V and 6 bases from J, the gap between germline ends came to 12 bases. This CDR3 reads CASSWTKDAEAFF. The CDR3 DNA reads TGCGCCAGCAGCTGGACGAAGGACGCTGAAGCTTTCTTT.

The chain couples TRBV12-3 or TRBV12-4 to TRBJ2-7, with TRBD2 matching 9 bases. CDR3 length: 18 amino acids. J lost 3 bases, V lost 3 bases, and 15 bases had no gene match. CDR3 in DNA: TGTGCCAGCAGTTTTAGGGCTAGCGGGACAATAATAGACTACGAGCAGTACTTC. Amino acid sequence: CASSFRASGTIIDYEQYF.

The table lists this clonotype with many counts. The chain has TRBV5-1 and TRBJ2-1; weak D call: TRBD1 (6 bases). Germline assignment: CDR1 SGHRS and CDR2 YFSETQ. CDR3 length equals 16 residues. V dropped 3 bases and J dropped 2 bases, with 15 bases sitting between them. The CDR3 reads CASSWGRDRPYNEQFF. In DNA, the CDR3 is TGCGCCAGCAGCTGGGGGAGAGACAGGCCCTACAATGAGCAGTTCTTC.

Only a few counts were recorded for this clonotype. The V gene is TRBV20-1, the J gene TRBJ2-1; 11 positions match TRBD1. V lost 4 bases, J lost 14 bases, and 13 bases stayed unmatched. CDR3 length: 14 residues. Germline V lookup: CDR1 DFQATT, CDR2 SNEGSKA (reference sequence). CDR3 loop: CSAIEDRGRGREFF. CDR3 DNA: TGCAGTGCTATAGAGGACAGGGGGCGCGGGAGGGAGTTCTTC.

This clonotype has a count of ten or more. The chain is built from TRBV4-2 and TRBJ2-7; D ambiguous. V lost 0 bases and J 0 bases, leaving 9 bases between the germline ends. The CDR3 totals 15 residues. The germline V gene has CDR1 LGHNA and CDR2 YNFKEQ. The CDR3 region has the DNA TGTGCCAGCAGCCAAGATCTGAGTAGCTCCTACGAGCAGTACTTC. Protein: CASSQDLSSSYEQYF.

The V and J genes are TRBV10-3 and TRBJ1-2, with D possibly matching TRBD1 (5 bases). The CDR3 consists of 15 residues. Germline V CDR1 and CDR2: ENHRY, SYGVKD. Trimming took 2 bases from V and 2 from J, leaving 12 bases between them. CDR3 region: CAISEGPGPNYGYTF. The CDR3 DNA sequence: TGTGCCATCAGTGAGGGACCGGGACCGAACTATGGCTACACCTTC.

This clonotype was seen many times. The gene calls are TRBV28 and TRBJ1-5; D possibly corresponds to TRBD1 (6 bases). CDR1 is MDHEN and CDR2 is SYDVKM in the germline V gene. The CDR3 sequence is 17 residues long. Trimming pared 5 bases from V and 0 bases from J, leaving 17 bases between. DNA of the CDR3: TGTGCCAGCAGTCTCCCGGGGGCACTCTATAGCAATCAGCCCCAGCATTTT. Translated: CASSLPGALYSNQPQHF. Based on the CDR3 plus reference TRBV28 and TRBJ1-5, the full variable domain is DVKVTQSSRYLVKRTGEKVFLECVQDMDHENMFWYRQDPGLGLRLIYFSYDVKMKEKGDIPEGYSVSREKKERFSLILESASTNQTSMYLCASSLPGALYSNQPQHFGDGTRLSIL.

This clonotype occurred a few times. This chain connects TRBV6-5 to TRBJ2-7, with a possible D match to TRBD1 (5 bases). Germline CDR1 MNHEY, CDR2 SVGAGI. CDR3 length equals 14 residues. V was cut by 0 bases and J by 2 bases, with 8 bases left in between. Written as DNA, the CDR3 is TGTGCCAGCAGTTACTCTACAGGAACCTACGAGCAGTACTTC. Translation gives CASSYSTGTYEQYF.

This clonotype has ten or more counts. The chain is built from TRBV7-3 and TRBJ1-2; D is ambiguous. The CDR3 contains 13 residues. Between the trimmed V and J ends, which lost 5 bases and 4 bases, there was a span of 11 bases. Per germline, CDR1 SGHTA and CDR2 FQGTGA. The CDR3: CASSPGPTYGYTF. CDR3 nucleotides: TGTGCCAGCAGCCCCGGGCCTACCTATGGCTACACCTTC.

The rearrangement joins TRBV10-2 to TRBJ2-7, with D possibly being TRBD1 or TRBD2 (6 bases each). In germline, CDR1 is WSHSY, CDR2 SAAADI. CDR3 size: 13 residues. V lost 10 bases and J lost 4, with 17 bases in between. For the CDR3, the DNA is TGCGCCACCCACTGGGGGGCTGGATACGAGCAGTACTTC. This sequence encodes CATHWGAGYEQYF.

The sample holds many counts of this clonotype. This chain joins TRBV7-9 and TRBJ2-5, with D uncertain. The CDR3 runs to 17 residues. Per germline, CDR1 SEHNR and CDR2 FQNEAQ (reference sequence). V dropped 4 bases and J dropped 5 bases, with 23 bases sitting between them. This CDR3 is CASSWVVTLDLWETQYF. DNA for the CDR3: TGTGCCAGCAGCTGGGTGGTGACTCTCGACCTCTGGGAGACCCAGTACTTC.

This clonotype has ten or more counts. For the CDR3, the DNA is TGTGCCAGCAGCGTACAGGGAGACACTGAAGCTTTCTTT. It encodes CASSVQGDTEAFF. The rearrangement joins TRBV9 to TRBJ1-1; TRBD1 is a possible D gene (5 bases). CDR1 SGDLS and CDR2 YYNGEE come from the germline V gene. The CDR3 has 13 amino acids. V lost 1 base and J 3 bases, leaving 7 bases between the germline ends. The whole variable domain, remainder taken from reference TRBV9 and TRBJ1-1, is DSGVTQTPKHLITATGQRVTLRCSPRSGDLSVYWYQQSLDQGLQFLIQYYNGEERAKGNILERFSAQQFPDLHSELNLSSLELGDSALYFCASSVQGDTEAFFGQGTRLTVV.

At least ten counts were recorded for this clonotype. The J gene is TRBJ2-3, the V gene TRBV20-1; 7 bases align to TRBD1. The junction had 16 bases not matched to a gene; V was cut back by 5 bases and J by 5 bases. The CDR3 has 16 residues. In germline, CDR1 is DFQATT, CDR2 SNEGSKA (reference sequence). For the CDR3, the DNA is TGCAGTGCTTTTCCTTTCCCACAGGGGATGGTAGATACGCAGTATTTT. Translated, it gives CSAFPFPQGMVDTQYF.

The chain recombines TRBV4-2 with TRBJ2-7; 10 bases match TRBD1. Germline-derived CDR1 and CDR2 are LGHNA and YNFKEQ. The V segment lost 4 bases and the J segment 5 bases; nucleotides outside the gene matches: 5. The CDR3 is 14 residues long. CDR3 coding DNA: TGTGCCAGCAGCCCCCGACAGGGGGCTGACGAGCAGTACTTC. This gives the protein CASSPRQGADEQYF.

This clonotype came up many times. The chain links TRBV10-3 to TRBJ2-5; 7 bases align to TRBD2. Per the germline V gene, CDR1 is ENHRY and CDR2 is SYGVKD. V dropped 8 bases and J dropped 5; count of bases not matched to a gene: 5. CDR3 size: 12 residues. The CDR3 DNA follows: TGTGCCATCCGGGAGGCCGGGGAGACCCAGTACTTC. Translated, it gives CAIREAGETQYF.

This clonotype was seen at least ten times. The chain carries TRBV4-3 and TRBJ2-7, with a possible D match to TRBD2 (5 bases). Germline V gene lookup returns CDR1 LGHNA and CDR2 YSLEER. The CDR3 has 18 residues. V was pared by 4 bases and J by 6 bases, with 28 bases between. The CDR3 region has the DNA TGCGCCAGCAGCCTTCAAGTCCCCGACCCGTTAGTTGAGGGCGAGCAGTACTTC. Translated: CASSLQVPDPLVEGEQYF.

This clonotype was seen repeatedly, ten times or more. The gene calls are TRBV6-1 and TRBJ1-1, with TRBD1 identical over 11 bases. The length of the CDR3 is 16 residues. Germline-derived CDR1 and CDR2 are MNHNS and SASEGT. V shed 8 bases and J 5 bases; nucleotides not matched to a gene: 13. The chain's CDR3 is CASGTRTGGVGTEAFF. The CDR3 nucleotides read TGTGCCAGCGGTACGCGGACAGGGGGCGTAGGAACTGAAGCTTTCTTT.

This clonotype was recorded at least ten times. The CDR3, as DNA: TGCAGCGTTGGGAAGCTGAACACTGAAGCTTTCTTT. This encodes CSVGKLNTEAFF. The chain couples TRBV29-1 to TRBJ1-1, with D hard to call. The CDR3 consists of 12 residues. The ends were cut back, 4 bases at V and 0 bases at J, with 6 bases in the middle. The V gene's germline CDR1 is SQVTM and CDR2 ANQGSEA.